This T cell receptor (beta chain) emerged from a study of blood T cells in healthy people across ages. This clonotype has more than one count but fewer than ten. A second PCR of roughly 7 to 11 cycles used a sample-barcoded 5' primer and a J-beta primer mix. At least 3 million CDR3-containing paired-end reads were obtained per sample. TCRdb analysed the 5' RACE reads with MiXCR anew, one entry per CDR3 protein. Of some 1,000,000 distinct CDR3 sequences listed, almost 25% are singletons. The CDR3 runs to 16 residues. Between the trimmed V and J ends, which lost 3 bases and 5 bases, there was a span of 19 bases. The germline V gene has CDR1 SGHAT and CDR2 FQNNGV. In addition, the sample was reused for a study of T cells of mothers and their children.

This sequence was found in a girl aged 2-9 years in good health. Sequenced sample: blood. The chain carries TRBV11-2 and TRBJ2-5, with D tentatively TRBD1 (6 bases). The CDR3 here is CASSFRGSGRVETQYF. In DNA form, the CDR3 reads TGTGCCAGCAGCTTCAGGGGCTCGGGCCGAGTTGAGACCCAGTACTTC.